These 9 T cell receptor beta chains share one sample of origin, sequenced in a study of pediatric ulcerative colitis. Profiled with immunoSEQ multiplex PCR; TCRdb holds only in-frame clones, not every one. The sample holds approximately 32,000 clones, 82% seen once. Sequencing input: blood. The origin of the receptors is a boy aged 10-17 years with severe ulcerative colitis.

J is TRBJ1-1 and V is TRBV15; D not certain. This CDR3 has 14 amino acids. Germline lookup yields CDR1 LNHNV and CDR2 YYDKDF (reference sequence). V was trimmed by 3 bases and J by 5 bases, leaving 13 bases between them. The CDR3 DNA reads TGTGCCACCAGCAGGGTACTGGGAGGGACTGAAGCTTTCTTT. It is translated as CATSRVLGGTEAFF.

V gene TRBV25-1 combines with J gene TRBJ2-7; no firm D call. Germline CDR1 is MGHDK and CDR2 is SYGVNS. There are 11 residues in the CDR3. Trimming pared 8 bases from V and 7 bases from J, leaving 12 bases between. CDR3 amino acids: CASGPPVEQYF. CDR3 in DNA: TGTGCCAGCGGACCCCCCGTGGAGCAGTACTTC.

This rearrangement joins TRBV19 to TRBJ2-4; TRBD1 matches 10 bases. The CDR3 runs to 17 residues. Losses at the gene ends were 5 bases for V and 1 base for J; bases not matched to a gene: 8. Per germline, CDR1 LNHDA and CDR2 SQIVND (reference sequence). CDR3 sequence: CASSLIPGQGAKNIQYF. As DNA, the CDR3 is TGTGCCAGTAGTTTAATACCGGGACAGGGGGCCAAAAACATTCAGTACTTC.

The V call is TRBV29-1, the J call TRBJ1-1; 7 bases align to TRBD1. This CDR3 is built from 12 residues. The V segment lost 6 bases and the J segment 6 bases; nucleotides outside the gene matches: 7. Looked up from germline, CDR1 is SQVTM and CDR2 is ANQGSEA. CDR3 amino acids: CSVATGVSEAFF. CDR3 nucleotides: TGCAGCGTCGCTACAGGGGTCTCTGAAGCTTTCTTT.

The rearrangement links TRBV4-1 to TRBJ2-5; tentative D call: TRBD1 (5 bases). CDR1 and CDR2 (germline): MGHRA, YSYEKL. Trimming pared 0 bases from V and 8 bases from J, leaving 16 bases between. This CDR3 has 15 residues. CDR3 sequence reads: CASSQDGQSVDTQYF. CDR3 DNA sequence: TGCGCCAGCAGCCAAGATGGACAATCGGTGGACACCCAGTACTTC.

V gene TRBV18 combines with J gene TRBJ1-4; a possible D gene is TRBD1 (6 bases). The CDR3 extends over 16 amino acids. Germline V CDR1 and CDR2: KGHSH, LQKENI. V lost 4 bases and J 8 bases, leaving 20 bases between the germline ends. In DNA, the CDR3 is TGTGCCAGCTCACAAATCGCCGGGACAAGCGGCGAAAAACTGTTTTTT. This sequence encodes CASSQIAGTSGEKLFF.

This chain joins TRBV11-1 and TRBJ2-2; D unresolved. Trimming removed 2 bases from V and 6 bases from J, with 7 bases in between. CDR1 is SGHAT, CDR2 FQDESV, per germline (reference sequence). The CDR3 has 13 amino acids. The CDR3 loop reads CASSLKLAGELFF. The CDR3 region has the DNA TGTGCCAGCAGCTTAAAGTTGGCCGGGGAGCTGTTTTTT.

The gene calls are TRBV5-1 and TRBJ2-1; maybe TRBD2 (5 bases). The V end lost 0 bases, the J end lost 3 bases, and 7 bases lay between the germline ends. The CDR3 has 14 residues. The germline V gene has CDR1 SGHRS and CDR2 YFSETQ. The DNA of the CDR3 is TGCGCCAGCAGCTTGGCCGGGGACTACAATGAGCAGTTCTTC. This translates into CASSLAGDYNEQFF.

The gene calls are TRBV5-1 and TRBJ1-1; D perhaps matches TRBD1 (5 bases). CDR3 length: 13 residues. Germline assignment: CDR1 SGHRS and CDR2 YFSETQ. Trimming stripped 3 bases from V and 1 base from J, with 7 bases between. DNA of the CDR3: TGCGCCAGCAGCTACGGGGGGAACACTGAAGCTTTCTTT. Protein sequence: CASSYGGNTEAFF.